These 19 T cell receptor beta chains share one sample of origin, sequenced in a study of response to subunit inactivated influenza vaccine. TCRdb called the RT-PCR reads again in MiXCR, with one record for every CDR3 protein. Of hundreds of thousands of distinct CDR3 sequences listed, less than 20% are singletons. Sequencing used PBMCs from blood, obtained 4 to 6 days after vaccination. All receptors derive from a man aged 45-65 years who received an inactivated influenza vaccine.

CDR3 sequence: CASSQDMLGSSYEQYF. The CDR3, as DNA: TGTGCCAGCAGCCAAGACATGCTAGGGAGCTCCTACGAGCAGTACTTC. V and J are TRBV4-2 and TRBJ2-7; tentatively, D is TRBD2 (5 bases). The V and J ends lost 0 bases and 0 bases respectively, with 12 bases between them. Germline loops: CDR1 LGHNA, CDR2 YNFKEQ. CDR3 size: 16 residues.

The chain employs TRBV12-3 or TRBV12-4 and TRBJ1-4; D is unclear. This CDR3 region has 12 residues. V shed 1 base and J shed 7 bases, with 4 bases lying between them. CDR3: CASSLGPEKLFF. The CDR3, as DNA: TGTGCCAGCAGTTTAGGACCTGAAAAACTGTTTTTT.

The J gene is TRBJ2-3, the V gene TRBV7-9, with D perhaps TRBD1 or TRBD2 (6 bases each). Germline assignment: CDR1 SEHNR and CDR2 FQNEAQ (reference sequence). The CDR3 covers 17 residues. V shed 1 base and J shed 2 bases, with 16 bases lying between them. DNA for the CDR3: TGTGCCAGCAGCTTAGTGCTCACAGGGAGGCCCACAGATACGCAGTATTTT. This encodes CASSLVLTGRPTDTQYF. Using reference TRBV7-9 and TRBJ2-3 for the parts outside the CDR3, the full variable domain is DTGVSQNPRHKITKRGQNVTFRCDPISEHNRLYWYRQTLGQGPEFLTYFQNEAQLEKSRLLSDRFSAERPKGSFSTLEIQRTEQGDSAMYLCASSLVLTGRPTDTQYFGPGTRLTVL.

The chain carries TRBV4-1 and TRBJ1-4; D possibly corresponds to TRBD1 (6 bases). The germline V gene encodes CDR1 MGHRA and CDR2 YSYEKL. Trimming removed 2 bases from V and 8 bases from J, with 18 bases in between. The CDR3 is 16 amino acids. In DNA, the CDR3 is TGCGCCAGCAGCCAACCGACAGGTCCCAGTAGGGAAAAACTGTTTTTT. Its translation is CASSQPTGPSREKLFF.

The CDR3 bases are TGTGCCAGCAGCCAAGAATGGCAGGGGGGATTCTACGAGCAGTACTTC. Residues: CASSQEWQGGFYEQYF. The V call is TRBV4-2, the J call TRBJ2-7; tentatively, D is TRBD1 (7 bases). CDR3 length equals 16 residues. V lost 0 bases and J lost 3, with 15 bases in between. From germline, CDR1 is LGHNA and CDR2 YNFKEQ.

This clonotype turned up a few times. The chain is built from TRBV6-4 and TRBJ2-3; no firm D call. CDR3 size: 13 residues. The V end lost 6 bases, the J end lost 2 bases, and 9 bases lay between the germline ends. Germline lookup yields CDR1 MRHNA and CDR2 SNTAGT. CDR3 sequence reads: CASSLRLTDTQYF. The CDR3 nucleotides are TGTGCCAGCAGCCTTAGACTCACAGATACGCAGTATTTT.

This clonotype was detected a few times. An end of the junction differs from the germline gene, which may be a read error. The chain couples TRBV20-1 to TRBJ1-1; 10 nucleotides line up with TRBD1. The germline V gene encodes CDR1 DFQATT and CDR2 SNEGSKA (reference sequence). This CDR3 comprises 15 residues. The CDR3 is CSARDRGLLDTEAFF. The CDR3 DNA reads as TGCAGTGCTCGAGACAGGGGGCTATTAGACACTGAAGCTTTCTTT.

V usage is TRBV20-1 and J usage is TRBJ2-7, with 10 bases fitting TRBD2. This CDR3 spans 14 amino acids. The germline V gene has CDR1 DFQATT and CDR2 SNEGSKA (reference sequence). The ends lost 3 bases at V and 5 bases at J; junction bases unmatched: 7. The chain's CDR3 is CSARWLAGVHEQYF. For the CDR3, the DNA is TGCAGTGCTAGGTGGCTAGCGGGAGTCCACGAGCAGTACTTC.

V is TRBV27 and J is TRBJ1-3; D might be TRBD1 (5 bases). Trimming left V 5 bases short and J 4 bases short, with 15 bases between. Germline loops: CDR1 MNHEY, CDR2 SMNVEV (reference sequence). The CDR3 loop spans 15 amino acids. CDR3 protein: CASSPTRTYGNTIYF. CDR3 in DNA: TGTGCCAGCAGTCCCACCCGGACATACGGAAACACCATATATTTT.

This clonotype has only a few counts. The chain employs TRBV20-1 and TRBJ2-1; possibly TRBD2 for D (5 bases). V was shortened by 5 bases and J by 4 bases, with 9 bases between the two germline ends. CDR1 is DFQATT, CDR2 SNEGSKA, per germline (reference sequence). This CDR3 has 12 amino acids. The CDR3 sequence is CSAPTSYNEQFF. Written as DNA, the CDR3 is TGCAGTGCTCCTACTAGTTACAATGAGCAGTTCTTC.

The table lists this clonotype with many counts. V gene TRBV20-1 combines with J gene TRBJ2-3, with D possibly called TRBD1 or TRBD2 (5 bases each). The CDR3 runs to 15 residues. Germline CDR1 is DFQATT and CDR2 is SNEGSKA (reference sequence). The V gene lost 1 base and the J gene lost 0 bases, with 11 bases spanning the gap. CDR3 DNA sequence: TGCAGTGCTAGAGGGGGGTATACTAGCACAGATACGCAGTATTTT. This translates into CSARGGYTSTDTQYF.

This clonotype was recorded a few times. The chain uses TRBV6-2 or TRBV6-3 and TRBJ1-2, with D unclear. Germline CDR1 MNHEY, CDR2 SVGEGT. V lost 0 bases and J lost 0, with 8 bases in between. The CDR3 extends over 15 amino acids. CDR3 bases: TGTGCCAGCAGTTACTCGATGACTGCTAACTATGGCTACACCTTC. Its protein product is CASSYSMTANYGYTF.

This clonotype was found a few times. The V gene is TRBV2, the J gene TRBJ1-1; TRBD1 matches 8 bases. With V trimmed by 6 bases and J by 5 bases, 5 bases remained unmatched. Germline V gene sequence: CDR1 SNHLY, CDR2 FYNNEI. The CDR3 is made up of 13 amino acids. The CDR3 loop reads CASRRDRHTEAFF. The DNA for the CDR3 is TGTGCCAGCAGAAGGGACAGGCATACTGAAGCTTTCTTT.

The chain links TRBV18 to TRBJ2-7; perhaps D is TRBD1 or TRBD2 (6 bases each). The CDR3 consists of 16 residues. V was trimmed by 0 bases and J by 2 bases, leaving 14 bases between them. Per the germline V gene, CDR1 is KGHSH and CDR2 is LQKENI. CDR3 in amino acids: CASSPPGYGGPYEQYF. DNA for the CDR3: TGTGCCAGCTCACCACCAGGGTACGGGGGCCCCTACGAGCAGTACTTC.

The sample holds many counts of this clonotype. The chain is built from TRBV29-1 and TRBJ2-5; possibly TRBD1 for D (6 bases). The CDR3 spans 15 residues. Trimming took off 4 bases at V and 5 bases at J, with 20 bases between the two ends. Germline V gene data show CDR1 as SQVTM and CDR2 as ANQGSEA. In DNA form, the CDR3 reads TGCAGCGTTGTGGGGACAACGCTCTCCCAGGAGACCCAGTACTTC. This sequence encodes CSVVGTTLSQETQYF.

The CDR3 is CASSSPRPGTSGRWSYNEQFF. CDR3 DNA: TGTGCCAGCAGCTCCCCAAGGCCGGGGACTAGCGGGAGATGGTCCTACAATGAGCAGTTCTTC. The chain combines TRBV11-3 with TRBJ2-1; 14 nucleotides line up with TRBD2. Germline V CDR1 and CDR2: SGHNT, YENEEA. The CDR3 has 21 residues. The V segment lost 4 bases and the J segment 1 base; nucleotides outside the gene matches: 15.

V and J are TRBV20-1 and TRBJ2-1, with 10 positions matching TRBD2. There are 14 residues in the CDR3. Germline CDR1 DFQATT, CDR2 SNEGSKA (reference sequence). Losses at the gene ends were 2 bases for V and 11 bases for J; bases not matched to a gene: 9. The CDR3 protein is CSARWTSGGVKQFF. DNA for the CDR3: TGCAGTGCTAGATGGACTAGCGGAGGTGTGAAGCAGTTCTTC.

This clonotype appeared many times. This sequence joins TRBV20-1 and TRBJ2-1; D is unclear. Trimming shortened V by 6 bases and J by 9 bases, and 15 bases separated the two germline ends. Germline V gene data show CDR1 as DFQATT and CDR2 as SNEGSKA (reference sequence). This CDR3 is 12 amino acids long. CDR3 loop: CSADPRAPEQFF. In DNA, the CDR3 is TGCAGTGCCGATCCAAGGGCTCCTGAGCAGTTCTTC.

This clonotype showed up just a few times. The genes are TRBV28 and TRBJ1-5; D not resolved. CDR3 length equals 14 residues. Germline V gene lookup returns CDR1 MDHEN and CDR2 SYDVKM. V was shortened by 5 bases and J by 0 bases, with 8 bases between the two germline ends. CDR3 in amino acids: CASSRRYSNQPQHF. The DNA for the CDR3 is TGTGCCAGCAGTAGAAGATATAGCAATCAGCCCCAGCATTTT.